The 10 T cell receptor beta chains reported below all come from one sample, sequenced in a study of memory CD4+ T cells and cytomegalovirus serostatus. The sort gate was single viable CD3+CD4+CD8-CD45RO+ cells for memory CD4+ T cells. TCRdb's copy holds only in-frame clones and misses some; the assay was immunoSEQ multiplex PCR. Among 84,000 or so clones, around 80% were seen once, and the ten largest hold less than 0.9%. The specimen was memory CD4+ T cells from blood. The receptors originated from an adult in good health and CMV-seronegative.

V gene TRBV30 combines with J gene TRBJ2-6; D perhaps matches TRBD2 (5 bases). Trimming shortened V by 1 base and J by 2 bases, and 15 bases separated the two germline ends. The CDR3 contains 17 residues. Germline lookup yields CDR1 GTSNPN and CDR2 SVGIG (reference sequence). This CDR3 reads CAWSETGYGAGANVLTF. DNA for the CDR3: TGTGCCTGGAGTGAGACCGGTTACGGGGCTGGGGCCAACGTCCTGACTTTC.

The rearrangement uses TRBV7-3 and TRBJ1-1; tentative D call: TRBD1 (5 bases). V was cut by 3 bases and J by 5 bases, with 13 bases left in between. Germline-derived CDR1 and CDR2 are SGHTA and FQGTGA. The CDR3 contains 14 residues. As DNA, the CDR3 is TGTGCCAGCAGCTTGAGTCAGGGTCTAACTGAAGCTTTCTTT. Its protein is CASSLSQGLTEAFF.

The rearrangement joins TRBV27 to TRBJ2-3, with D tentatively TRBD1 or TRBD2 (6 bases each). Germline CDR1 reads MNHEY; CDR2 reads SMNVEV (reference sequence). CDR3 size: 15 residues. Trimming removed 3 bases from V and 0 bases from J, with 10 bases in between. DNA of the CDR3: TGTGCCAGCAGTTTCCCGGGGGCAAGCACAGATACGCAGTATTTT. It specifies CASSFPGASTDTQYF.

CDR3 region: CASSQDTGLNTEAFF. The CDR3 nucleotides read TGTGCCAGCTCCCAAGATACGGGGTTGAACACTGAAGCTTTCTTT. The V gene is TRBV18, the J gene TRBJ1-1; D call uncertain. This CDR3 has 15 amino acids. Trimming cost V 6 bases and J 0 bases, with 14 bases left between them. Germline CDR1 and CDR2: KGHSH and LQKENI.

The chain recombines TRBV7-3 with TRBJ2-7; TRBD1 is a possible D gene (6 bases). Germline V gene lookup returns CDR1 SGHTA and CDR2 FQGTGA. CDR3 length equals 13 residues. The V and J ends lost 5 bases and 5 bases respectively, with 13 bases between them. For the CDR3, the DNA is TGTGCCAGCAGCCTAGCAGGGGCCAACGAGCAGTACTTC. Encoded protein: CASSLAGANEQYF.

The chain has TRBV28 and TRBJ1-2; 8 positions match TRBD1. This CDR3 spans 15 amino acids. J lost 4 bases, V lost 3 bases, and 7 bases had no gene match. Looked up from germline, CDR1 is MDHEN and CDR2 is SYDVKM. DNA for the CDR3: TGTGCCAGCAGTTTGTATCAGGGGGCTAGCTATGGCTACACCTTC. As protein: CASSLYQGASYGYTF.

This clone was seen only once. The chain uses TRBV5-4 and TRBJ1-1, with D hard to call. Per the germline V gene, CDR1 is SGHNT and CDR2 is YYREEE (reference sequence). V gave up 0 bases and J gave up 2 bases, with 11 bases separating them. This CDR3 is 15 amino acids long. DNA for the CDR3: TGTGCCAGCAGCTTGGAGCTCGCGGCCAACACTGAAGCTTTCTTT. Its translation is CASSLELAANTEAFF.

V is TRBV19 and J is TRBJ1-2, with 12 bases lining up with TRBD1. CDR3 size: 16 residues. The V gene's germline CDR1 is LNHDA and CDR2 SQIVND (reference sequence). Trimming at V came to 5 bases and at J to 2 bases, leaving 6 bases not matched to a gene. The CDR3 DNA reads as TGTGCCAGTAGTCTGGGGACAGGGGGCTCAAACTATGGCTACACCTTC. It encodes CASSLGTGGSNYGYTF.

V usage is TRBV19 and J usage is TRBJ1-2; weak D call: TRBD1 (5 bases). Germline CDR1 LNHDA, CDR2 SQIVND (reference sequence). Trimming took 5 bases from V and 8 from J, leaving 12 bases between them. This CDR3 has 12 amino acids. The CDR3 sequence is CASSPGTTGYTF. CDR3 nucleotides: TGTGCCAGTAGTCCGGGGACCACCGGCTACACCTTC.

This chain uses TRBV9 with TRBJ1-1; possibly TRBD1 for D (6 bases). V lost 3 bases and J lost 1, with 13 bases in between. The CDR3 has 15 amino acids. CDR1 SGDLS and CDR2 YYNGEE come from the germline V gene. CDR3 sequence reads: CASSETSDRNTEAFF. The CDR3 region has the DNA TGTGCCAGCAGCGAGACCTCGGACAGGAACACTGAAGCTTTCTTT. The entire variable domain, with the rest obtained from reference TRBV9 and TRBJ1-1, is as follows: DSGVTQTPKHLITATGQRVTLRCSPRSGDLSVYWYQQSLDQGLQFLIQYYNGEERAKGNILERFSAQQFPDLHSELNLSSLELGDSALYFCASSETSDRNTEAFFGQGTRLTVV.